This record concerns one T cell receptor beta chain sequence. Its antigen specificity is not known. No base-level quality is on record; no much larger clone is a single base apart. The sample holds other DNA sequences that translate to the same CDR3. From the cysteine up to the phenylalanine, the CDR3 has a length of 13 residues. Only the CDR3 region is kept as DNA, spanning 39 bases read in frame from base 1. The V end gives up 6 bases and the J end 7 bases, leaving 4 bases in the junction not matched to a gene. The data belong to a study of control samples from healthy donors and cancer patients (dated by TCRdb to 2020 to 2021). To prepare the library, the immunoSEQ multiplex PCR assay was applied. TCRdb obtained this table from immuneACCESS and retained in-frame rearrangements with V and J assigned. These tables miss some clones; where compared with another copy, unresolved V genes account for less than half of the shortfall, and the remainder is unexplained. This sample gives roughly 120,000 clones in total; 88% of them show up just once. The top ten clonotypes cover 3.4% of the sample.

The sequence came from a man aged 40-49 years in good health. The sequencing input was blood. Recombination linked TRBV12-3 or TRBV12-4 to TRBJ1-5; TRBD1 agrees with 9 junctional bases. The nucleotides are TGTGCCAGCAGCCTGGACAGGGGCCAGCCCCAGCATTTT. Its amino acids are CASSLDRGQPQHF.